In its sample, the clone carrying this TCR beta chain was seen a few times. No antigen is known for it. TCRbeta library construction was performed incorporating unique molecular identifiers. MiXCR, applied by TCRdb to the PCR reads, yields one record per CDR3 protein. Of around 300,000 distinct CDR3 sequences in the sample, over 20% are singletons; the top ten hold roughly 9.7%. This entry comes from a study of T-cell reconstitution after alpha-beta-depleted transplantation in children. Study-level results: The study traced high day-60 TCRbeta diversity in some patients to surviving recipient T cells and thymic progenitors. Several hundred expanded graft clones reportedly were the source of alpha-beta T cells about two months after transplant.

The specimen comprised PBMCs, mostly from graft donor cells, sampled 180 days after TCRalphabeta/CD19-depleted stem cell transplant. The TCR originated in a male patient younger than 18 who had a stem cell transplant for acute lymphoblastic leukemia, so the T cells may come from the graft donor.

The CDR3 DNA reads as TGCGCCAGCAGCCAACCGGACAGGTCCTACACTGAAGCTTTCTTT. Protein: CASSQPDRSYTEAFF. The chain joins TRBV4-1 to TRBJ1-1; the match to TRBD1 covers 7 bases. V shed 2 bases and J 3 bases; nucleotides not matched to a gene: 6. This CDR3 comprises 15 residues. Germline loops: CDR1 MGHRA, CDR2 YSYEKL.